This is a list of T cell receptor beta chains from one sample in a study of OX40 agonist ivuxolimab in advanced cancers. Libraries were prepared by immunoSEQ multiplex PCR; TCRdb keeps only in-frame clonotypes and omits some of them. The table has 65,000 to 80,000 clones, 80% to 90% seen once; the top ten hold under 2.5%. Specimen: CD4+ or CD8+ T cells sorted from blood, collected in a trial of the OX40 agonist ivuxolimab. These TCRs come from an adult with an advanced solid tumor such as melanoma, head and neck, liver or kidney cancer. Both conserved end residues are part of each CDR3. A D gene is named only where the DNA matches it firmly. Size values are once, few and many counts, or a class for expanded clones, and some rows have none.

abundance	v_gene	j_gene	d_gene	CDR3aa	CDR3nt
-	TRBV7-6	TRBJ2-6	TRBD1	CASSPGTGRPGANVLTF	TGTGCCAGCAGCCCCGGGACAGGAAGGCCTGGGGCCAACGTCCTGACTTTC
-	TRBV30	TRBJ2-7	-	CAWSVTGGEQYF	TGTGCCTGGAGTGTAACAGGTGGTGAGCAGTACTTC
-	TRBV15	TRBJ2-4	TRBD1	CATSREGRQGAFGAKNIQYF	TGTGCCACCAGCAGAGAAGGGAGACAGGGGGCATTCGGGGCCAAAAACATTCAGTACTTC
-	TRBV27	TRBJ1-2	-	CASRGGSYGYTF	TGTGCCAGCAGGGGCGGTTCGTATGGCTACACCTTC
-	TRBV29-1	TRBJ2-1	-	CSETDGGNEQFF	TGCAGCGAAACAGATGGGGGTAATGAGCAGTTCTTC
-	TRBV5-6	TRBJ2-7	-	CASSLVEGSAPPYEQYF	TGTGCCAGCAGCTTGGTGGAGGGTTCAGCTCCTCCCTACGAGCAGTACTTC
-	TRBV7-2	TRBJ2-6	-	CASSLGSIPGANVLTF	TGTGCCAGCAGCTTAGGGAGTATACCTGGGGCCAACGTCCTGACTTTC
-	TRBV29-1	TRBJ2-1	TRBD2	CSVAGLAGGGALRFF	TGCAGCGTTGCGGGACTAGCGGGGGGAGGGGCTTTGCGGTTCTTC
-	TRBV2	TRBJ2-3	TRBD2	CASSGTSLTDTQYF	TGTGCCAGCAGTGGGACTAGCCTCACAGATACGCAGTATTTT
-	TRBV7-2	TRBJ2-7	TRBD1	CASSLGQGGREQYF	TGTGCCAGCAGCTTGGGACAGGGGGGACGCGAGCAGTACTTC
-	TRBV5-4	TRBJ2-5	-	CASSQDPYGGVETQYF	TGCGCCAGCAGCCAAGATCCGTATGGGGGCGTGGAGACCCAGTACTTC
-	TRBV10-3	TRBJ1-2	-	CAISEGPGGNYGYTF	TGTGCCATCAGTGAGGGCCCAGGAGGCAACTATGGCTACACCTTC
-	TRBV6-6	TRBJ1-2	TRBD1	CASSPQGIYGYTF	TGTGCCAGCAGTCCACAGGGGATCTATGGCTACACCTTC
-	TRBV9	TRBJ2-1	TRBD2	CASSVELAGALGNEQFF	TGTGCCAGCAGCGTAGAATTAGCGGGCGCGCTTGGGAATGAGCAGTTCTTC
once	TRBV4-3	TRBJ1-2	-	CASSQLPGRSYGYTF	TGCGCCAGCAGCCAGCTACCGGGAAGATCCTATGGCTACACCTTC
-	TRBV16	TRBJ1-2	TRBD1	CASSQGMPTGWYGYTF	TGTGCCAGCAGCCAGGGAATGCCGACAGGGTGGTATGGCTACACCTTC
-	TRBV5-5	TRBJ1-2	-	CASSPRASGSTNYGYTF	TGTGCCAGCAGCCCTCGGGCCTCAGGCAGTACTAACTATGGCTACACCTTC
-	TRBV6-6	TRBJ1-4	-	CASSYPPFPTNEKLFF	TGTGCCAGCAGTTATCCCCCCTTCCCAACTAATGAAAAACTGTTTTTT
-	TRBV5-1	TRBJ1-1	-	CASSFSDTLSREAFF	TGCGCCAGCAGCTTTTCGGACACCTTATCTCGTGAAGCTTTCTTT
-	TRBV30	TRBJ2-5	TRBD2	CAWGGLAGRETQYF	TGTGCCTGGGGGGGACTAGCGGGAAGGGAGACCCAGTACTTC
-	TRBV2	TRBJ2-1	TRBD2	CASSRRIAGGYNEQFF	TGTGCCAGCAGCCGTAGAATAGCGGGGGGGTACAATGAGCAGTTCTTC
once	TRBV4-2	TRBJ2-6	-	CASSPNTSPGANVLTF	TGTGCCAGCAGCCCAAATACATCCCCTGGGGCCAACGTCCTGACTTTC
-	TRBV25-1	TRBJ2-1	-	CASRSGSSYNEQFF	TGTGCCAGCAGAAGCGGATCTTCCTACAATGAGCAGTTCTTC
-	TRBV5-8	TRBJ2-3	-	CASSLRTGLQWDTQYF	TGTGCCAGCAGCTTGCGGACGGGACTCCAGTGGGATACGCAGTATTTT
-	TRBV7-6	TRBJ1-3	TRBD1	CASSLAQGGSSGNTIYF	TGTGCCAGCAGCTTAGCTCAGGGGGGCAGCTCTGGAAACACCATATATTTT
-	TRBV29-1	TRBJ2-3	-	CSVARTEADTQYF	TGCAGCGTTGCAAGAACAGAGGCAGATACGCAGTATTTT
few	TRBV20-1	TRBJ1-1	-	CSALRNGAFF	TGCAGTGCGTTGAGAAATGGGGCTTTCTTT
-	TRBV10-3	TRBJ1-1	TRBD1	CAIRGDRGTGAFF	TGTGCCATCAGGGGGGACAGGGGAACTGGAGCTTTCTTT
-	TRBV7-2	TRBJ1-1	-	CASSRTETLNTEAFF	TGTGCCAGCAGCCGGACAGAAACCTTGAACACTGAAGCTTTCTTT
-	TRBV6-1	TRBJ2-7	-	CASSRGAYEQYF	TGTGCCAGCAGCAGGGGTGCGTACGAGCAGTACTTC
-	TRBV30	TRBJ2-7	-	CAWTVSPDDEKGFEQYF	TGTGCCTGGACGGTCTCCCCAGACGACGAAAAGGGGTTCGAGCAGTACTTC
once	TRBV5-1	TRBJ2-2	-	CASKPGQGMPGELFF	TGCGCTAGCAAACCGGGACAAGGGATGCCCGGGGAGCTGTTTTTT
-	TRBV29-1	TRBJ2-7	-	CSVDLTSSYEQYF	TGCAGCGTTGACTTGACAAGCTCCTACGAGCAGTACTTC
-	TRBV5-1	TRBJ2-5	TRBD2	CASSLTGTRETQYF	TGCGCCAGCAGCTTAACCGGGACTAGGGAGACCCAGTACTTC
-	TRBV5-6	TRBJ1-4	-	CASSLRGWDEKLFF	TGTGCCAGCAGCTTGCGAGGGTGGGATGAAAAACTGTTTTTT
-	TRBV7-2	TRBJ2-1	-	CASSQDLRGEQFF	TGTGCCAGCAGTCAAGACTTGCGGGGTGAGCAGTTCTTC
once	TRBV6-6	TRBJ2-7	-	CASSEIYEQYF	TGTGCCAGCAGTGAAATCTACGAGCAGTACTTC
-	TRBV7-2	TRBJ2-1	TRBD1	CASSPRDRSYNEQFF	TGTGCCAGCAGCCCCCGGGACAGATCCTACAATGAGCAGTTCTTC
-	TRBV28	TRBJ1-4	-	CASHTRGPNEKLFF	TGTGCCAGCCATACACGGGGCCCGAATGAAAAACTGTTTTTT
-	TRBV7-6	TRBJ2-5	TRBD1	CASSLEVPGQGETQYF	TGTGCCAGCAGCTTAGAGGTCCCGGGACAGGGAGAGACCCAGTACTTC
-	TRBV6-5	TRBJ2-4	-	CASSRPGMAKNIQYF	TGTGCCAGCAGTCGCCCCGGTATGGCCAAAAACATTCAGTACTTC
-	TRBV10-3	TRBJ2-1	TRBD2	CAISEYAAGGVDPNEQFF	TGTGCCATCAGTGAGTATGCGGCGGGAGGGGTCGACCCGAATGAGCAGTTCTTC
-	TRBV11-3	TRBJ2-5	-	CASSLRVGDPIQETQYF	TGTGCCAGCAGCTTAAGGGTTGGGGACCCAATCCAAGAGACCCAGTACTTC
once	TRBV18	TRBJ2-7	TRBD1	CASSQTGGEQYF	TGTGCCAGCTCACAAACAGGGGGCGAGCAGTACTTC
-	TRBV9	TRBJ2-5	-	CASSEGAGTQETQYF	TGTGCCAGCAGCGAAGGGGCCGGAACCCAAGAGACCCAGTACTTC
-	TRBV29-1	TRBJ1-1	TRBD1	CSVEARQGPYTEAFF	TGCAGCGTTGAAGCCAGACAGGGCCCTTACACTGAAGCTTTCTTT
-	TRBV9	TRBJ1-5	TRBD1	CASIVLRGTGLSNQPQHF	TGTGCCAGCATCGTCCTGAGGGGGACAGGTCTGAGCAATCAGCCCCAGCATTTT
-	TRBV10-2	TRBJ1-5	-	CASSNPRGRGNQPQHF	TGCGCCAGCAGTAACCCCCGGGGAAGAGGCAATCAGCCCCAGCATTTT
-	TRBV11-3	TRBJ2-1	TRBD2	CASSLGGRGVNEQFF	TGTGCCAGCAGCTTAGGCGGGAGAGGGGTGAATGAGCAGTTCTTC
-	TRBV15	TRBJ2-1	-	CATSRASSVYNEQFF	TGTGCCACCAGCAGAGCCTCTAGCGTTTACAATGAGCAGTTCTTC
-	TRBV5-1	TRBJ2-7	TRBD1	CASSIGQAEQYF	TGCGCCAGCAGCATTGGACAGGCAGAGCAGTACTTC
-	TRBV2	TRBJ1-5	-	CASSEDQAPNQPQHF	TGTGCCAGCAGTGAAGACCAGGCGCCCAATCAGCCCCAGCATTTT
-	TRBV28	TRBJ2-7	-	CASSLTGPTYEQYF	TGTGCCAGCAGTTTAACGGGTCCAACCTACGAGCAGTACTTC